The clone carrying this T cell receptor beta chain was seen more than once but under ten times. The antigen is undetermined. Primers: 60 Vbeta forward and 13 Jbeta reverse. Produced via immunoSEQ multiplex PCR; TCRdb's table is partial and in-frame only. The table has under 110,000 clones, about 80% seen once. This specimen comes from a study of cytomegalovirus exposure and HLA in healthy donors. For the study at large: An analysis done earlier identified 90 million to 120 million unique TCR beta sequences from about 179 million T cells. Findings and limits, study-wide: Among TCR beta chains of equal frequency, HLA-associated ones were more clonally expanded in a later analysis. A later analysis revealed that TCR association rates differed between HLA loci, peaking at DRB1 and bottoming out at HLA-C. Rarity held for most TCR sequences, but there were some public TCRs that occurred in many donors.

V was shortened by 5 bases and J by 6 bases, with 9 bases between the two germline ends. Looked up from germline, CDR1 is SGHVS and CDR2 is FQNEAQ. The CDR3 has 12 amino acids. The TCR sequence derives from a man aged 35 to 55 in good health and CMV-seronegative. The sample comprised PBMCs. This chain joins TRBV7-8 and TRBJ2-3; D is perhaps TRBD2 (5 bases). Here the CDR3 reads CASSPEEDTQYF. The CDR3 DNA reads as TGTGCCAGCAGCCCGGAGGAGGATACGCAGTATTTT.